These T cell receptor beta chains were read from a single sample in a study of T cell responses to AZD1222 COVID-19 vaccine. Profiled with immunoSEQ multiplex PCR; TCRdb holds only in-frame clones, not every one. The sample consists of some 100,000 clones, more than 75% of them appearing once. The material was peripheral blood, obtained on day 0 of AZD1222 vaccination. The source is an adult in good health. Both conserved end residues are part of each CDR3. The D gene is left open where the match is weak. Expanded clones are given a class, and other clones once, few, many or no size at all.

>.|.|TRBJ1-2|TRBV7-2
TGTGCCAGCAGCTTAGTGGTAGTGCCCACCTTC
CASSLVVVPTF
>.|.|TRBJ2-7|TRBV28
TGTGCCAGCAGTCCATCGGTCTACGAGCAGTACTTC
CASSPSVYEQYF
>.|.|TRBJ2-3|TRBV18
TGTGCCAGCTCACCACAGTGGCCAAGCACAGATACGCAGTATTTT
CASSPQWPSTDTQYF
>.|.|TRBJ1-1|TRBV7-2
TGTGCCAGCAGCTCCTACGGGATGAGGAACACTGAAGCTTTCTTT
CASSSYGMRNTEAFF
>.|TRBD1|TRBJ1-6|TRBV20-1
TGCAGTGCTAGTCCCGGACAGGGACGGAATTCACCCCTCCACTTT
CSASPGQGRNSPLHF
>.|.|TRBJ2-2|TRBV19
TGTGCCAGTAGTATAGTGCTTTTGATCGGGGAGCTGTTTTTT
CASSIVLLIGELFF
>once|.|TRBJ1-6|TRBV6-5
TGTGCCAGCAGTTATGGGGGCGGCTCCAATTCACCCCTCCACTTT
CASSYGGGSNSPLHF
>few|.|TRBJ1-1|TRBV5-1
TGCGCCAGCAGCTTGGAGGGGGTGAACACTGAAGCTTTCTTT
CASSLEGVNTEAFF
>.|.|TRBJ1-6|TRBV10-3
TGTGCCATCAGTTTGGGGGGTAATTCACCCCTCCACTTT
CAISLGGNSPLHF
>.|TRBD2|TRBJ2-7|TRBV7-3
TGTGCCAGCAGCTTAGGGCCGGGGAGGGGATACGAGCAGTACTTC
CASSLGPGRGYEQYF
>.|.|TRBJ1-2|TRBV4-1
TGCGCCAGCAGCCAAGAAAGGGGATCTGGAGGGCCCGGATATGGCTACACCTTC
CASSQERGSGGPGYGYTF
>.|.|TRBJ2-3|TRBV18
TGTGCCAGCTCACTCAGTTGGGGGCCAATAGATACGCAGTATTTT
CASSLSWGPIDTQYF
>.|.|TRBJ1-5|TRBV6-6
TGTGCCAGCAGTTACTCGGGCAGTTTGAGCAATCAGCCCCAGCATTTT
CASSYSGSLSNQPQHF
>.|TRBD2|TRBJ2-5|TRBV10-1
TGCGCCAAGCAAGAAGCGGGGGGGAAAGAGACCCAGTACTTC
CAKQEAGGKETQYF
>.|.|TRBJ1-1|TRBV7-2
TGTGCCAGCAGCTTGTGGGGGAGAAACACTGAAGCTTTCTTT
CASSLWGRNTEAFF
>.|.|TRBJ1-2|TRBV2
TGTGCCAGCAAGACGTCCTGGGGGCACTATGGCTACACCTTC
CASKTSWGHYGYTF
>few|.|TRBJ1-1|TRBV5-1
TGCGCCAGCAGTTCCGCGCCAGGTAGGGATGAAGCTTTCTTT
CASSSAPGRDEAFF
>.|.|TRBJ1-5|TRBV2
TGTGCCAGCAGTTTCAGGACAGCCAATCAGCCCCAGCATTTT
CASSFRTANQPQHF
>.|.|TRBJ1-1|TRBV6-5
TGTGCCAGCAGGCAGGGTATTAGGGACACTGAAGCTTTCTTT
CASRQGIRDTEAFF
>.|.|TRBJ1-1|TRBV7-9
TGTGCCAGCAGCTTAGGCACTGAAGCTTTCTTT
CASSLGTEAFF
>.|.|TRBJ1-1|TRBV19
TGTGCCAGCCTCGAGAGGGGGACGGGAACTGAAGCTTTCTTT
CASLERGTGTEAFF
>.|.|TRBJ1-1|TRBV6-2/TRBV6-3
TGTGCCAGCAGCCTCGGGGGACAAGTGGGACGGGCTTTCTTT
CASSLGGQVGRAFF
>.|.|TRBJ1-1|TRBV20-1
TGCAGTGCTAGTGAAGACACTGAAGCTTTCTTT
CSASEDTEAFF
>.|.|TRBJ2-1|TRBV2
TGTGCCAGCAGTAACTGGCCCAATGAGCAGTTCTTC
CASSNWPNEQFF
>.|.|TRBJ1-6|TRBV7-2
TGTGCCAGCAGCTTAGATGGCAGCTCCTTCTCACCCCTCCACTTT
CASSLDGSSFSPLHF
>.|.|TRBJ1-4|TRBV6-7
TGTGCCAGCAGTTGGTCTTACAGGGAATACCCTCACACTAATGAAAAACTGTTTTTT
CASSWSYREYPHTNEKLFF
>.|.|TRBJ2-7|TRBV18
TGTGCCAGCTCACCGGCAGGGATGGAGGGCGAGCAGTACTTC
CASSPAGMEGEQYF
>.|TRBD1|TRBJ1-6|TRBV7-2
TGTGCCAGCAGCCGGGACAGTAATTCACCCCTCCACTTT
CASSRDSNSPLHF
>.|.|TRBJ2-3|TRBV3-1/TRBV3-2
TGTGCCAGCAGCCAAGAGCGTCGGCGTCAAGAGCAGTATTTT
CASSQERRRQEQYF
>.|.|TRBJ2-7|TRBV5-6
TGTGCCAGCAGCTTGGTAGTACAGAGATCCTACGAGCAGTACTTC
CASSLVVQRSYEQYF
>.|TRBD1|TRBJ1-2|TRBV27
TGTGCCACCTCAGGGGGCTCCTATGGCTACACCTTC
CATSGGSYGYTF
>.|.|TRBJ1-6|TRBV27
TGTGCCAGCAGTTTACTAGGGGTATCCTCACCCCTCCACTTT
CASSLLGVSSPLHF
>.|.|TRBJ1-2|TRBV3-1/TRBV3-2
TGTGCCAGCAGCCGAGACAGGACTTGGGCCTATGGCTACACCTTC
CASSRDRTWAYGYTF
>.|.|TRBJ1-2|TRBV5-1
TGCGCCAGCAGCTCCCCCGACAGACGAAATTCCTATGGCTACACCTTC
CASSSPDRRNSYGYTF
>.|TRBD1|TRBJ1-2|TRBV5-4
TGTGCCAGCAGCTTGGGGGGCAGGGGGCATCAGAACTATGGCTACACCTTC
CASSLGGRGHQNYGYTF
>.|TRBD2|TRBJ2-1|TRBV27
TGTGCCAGCAGTCCCTATAGCGGGGGCCGGGGGAATGAGCAGTTCTTC
CASSPYSGGRGNEQFF
>.|.|TRBJ1-3|TRBV19
TGTGCCAGTAGGGGGTCATGGATCTCTGGAAACACCATATATTTT
CASRGSWISGNTIYF
>.|TRBD1|TRBJ2-5|TRBV6-2/TRBV6-3
TGTGCCAGCAGTCACCAGGGGACAGGGGATTACTTC
CASSHQGTGDYF
>.|TRBD1|TRBJ1-2|TRBV2
TGTGCCAGCAGTGCAGGGGGTTCCTATGGCTACACCTTC
CASSAGGSYGYTF
>.|TRBD1|TRBJ1-6|TRBV14
TGTGCCAGCAGCCCGGACAGGGCGATGAATTCACCCCTCCACTTT
CASSPDRAMNSPLHF